These T cell receptor beta chains were read from a single sample in a study of vaccination and CD4 T cells after COVID-19. In TCRdb, the PCR reads were re-called with MiXCR into one record per CDR3 protein. The repertoire has some 21,000 distinct CDR3 sequences, about 60% of them found once; the top ten carry 1.1%. The specimen comprised CD4+ T cells from blood, sampled before SARS-CoV-2 vaccination. The receptors originated from a human donor who had recovered from COVID-19. The conserved cysteine and the conserved F or W are not part of the CDR3 here. Only some rows state a clone size, as once, few, many or a class for expanded clones.

clone_size: NA; v_call: TRBV20-1; j_call: TRBJ2-1; cdr3_aa: SAPDTSVRHNNEQF
clone_size: NA; v_call: TRBV7-9; j_call: TRBJ2-3; cdr3_aa: ASSFRTPDTQY
clone_size: NA; v_call: TRBV20-1; j_call: TRBJ2-2; cdr3_aa: SATNRQGPGELF
clone_size: NA; v_call: TRBV7-8; j_call: TRBJ2-5; cdr3_aa: ASSLGLADPRETQY
clone_size: few; v_call: TRBV28; j_call: TRBJ1-5; cdr3_aa: ASSLLQGLGNQPQH
clone_size: NA; v_call: TRBV15; j_call: TRBJ2-7; cdr3_aa: ATSREASSYEQY
clone_size: once; v_call: TRBV11-2; j_call: TRBJ2-2; cdr3_aa: ASSFQPGELF
clone_size: NA; v_call: TRBV27; j_call: TRBJ2-5; cdr3_aa: ASSEGGGTQY
clone_size: NA; v_call: TRBV27; j_call: TRBJ1-5; cdr3_aa: ASSLVGQGEEPQH
clone_size: NA; v_call: TRBV2; j_call: TRBJ1-6; cdr3_aa: ASTSDNSPLH
clone_size: NA; v_call: TRBV20-1; j_call: TRBJ2-2; cdr3_aa: SARPPGRQSTGELF
clone_size: NA; v_call: TRBV12-3/TRBV12-4; j_call: TRBJ2-2; cdr3_aa: ASSRPGGGTGELF
clone_size: NA; v_call: TRBV15; j_call: TRBJ2-1; cdr3_aa: ATSRRGALLNEQF
clone_size: NA; v_call: TRBV4-1; j_call: TRBJ2-1; cdr3_aa: ASSHPGLAGGPLYNEQF
clone_size: once; v_call: TRBV29-1; j_call: TRBJ1-3; cdr3_aa: SAQQGSGNTIY
clone_size: NA; v_call: TRBV7-9; j_call: TRBJ1-2; cdr3_aa: AAEGQGPARRGYT
clone_size: medium-sized; v_call: TRBV20-1; j_call: TRBJ2-3; cdr3_aa: SARDAGRAGTDTQY
clone_size: NA; v_call: TRBV6-1; j_call: TRBJ1-2; cdr3_aa: ASSEEADSGYT
clone_size: NA; v_call: TRBV7-2; j_call: TRBJ2-5; cdr3_aa: ASSLISLAGVWETQY
clone_size: NA; v_call: TRBV12-3/TRBV12-4; j_call: TRBJ1-1; cdr3_aa: ATTRGDSTEAF
clone_size: NA; v_call: TRBV19; j_call: TRBJ2-7; cdr3_aa: ASSISMTSGWYEQY
clone_size: NA; v_call: TRBV12-3/TRBV12-4; j_call: TRBJ2-2; cdr3_aa: ASSFVRNTGELF